One sample yielded the 13 T cell receptor beta chains listed below, sequenced in a study of cytomegalovirus exposure and HLA in healthy donors (dated by TCRdb to about 2017). The method behind the library was the immunoSEQ multiplex PCR assay. A mixture of 60 forward primers for TCR Vbeta segments and 13 reverse primers for TCR Jbeta segments was used in the multiplex PCR. Not all clones reach the TCRdb copy of this immuneACCESS table, which keeps in-frame sequences only. Checked studies attribute under half of the gap to unresolved V genes and leave the rest unexplained. The sample records 93,000 or so clones, 79% of which are singletons. The top ten constitute less than 5% of the sample. Sequencing was done on a sample of PBMCs. The receptors here all came from a man aged 50 to 59 in good health and CMV-seropositive.

The chain carries TRBV27 and TRBJ2-7; D may be TRBD2 (5 bases). The CDR3 has 14 amino acids. Looked up from germline, CDR1 is MNHEY and CDR2 is SMNVEV (reference sequence). V dropped 0 bases and J dropped 6 bases, with 12 bases sitting between them. In nucleotides, the CDR3 is TGTGCCAGCAGTTTATCGAGGGCGGGTGTCGAGCAGTACTTC. It codes for CASSLSRAGVEQYF.

On this clone: The same CDR3 also results from other DNA sequences found in this sample. The genes are TRBV27 and TRBJ1-3, with no clear D. The ends were cut back, 2 bases at V and 0 bases at J, with 5 bases in the middle. The length of the CDR3 is 14 residues. CDR1 and CDR2 (germline): MNHEY, SMNVEV (reference sequence). Written as DNA, the CDR3 is TGTGCCAGCAGTTTAACTTCCTCTGGAAACACCATATATTTT. This translates into CASSLTSSGNTIYF.

The chain carries TRBV11-2 and TRBJ2-5, with D possibly being TRBD1 (6 bases). Trimming stripped 5 bases from V and 0 bases from J, with 13 bases between. Per the germline V gene, CDR1 is SGHAT and CDR2 is FQNNGV. The CDR3 is 15 amino acids. DNA for the CDR3: TGTGCCAGCAGCAACCGGGACAAGTACCAAGAGACCCAGTACTTC. It is translated as CASSNRDKYQETQYF.

This rearrangement joins TRBV19 to TRBJ1-4; D might be TRBD1 (6 bases). The V end lost 7 bases, the J end lost 5 bases, and 14 bases lay between the germline ends. Germline V gene sequence: CDR1 LNHDA, CDR2 SQIVND (reference sequence). This CDR3 has 14 residues. The CDR3 here is CASTPTGVNEKLFF. The CDR3 bases are TGTGCCAGTACCCCGACAGGAGTCAATGAAAAACTGTTTTTT.

V gene TRBV7-9 combines with J gene TRBJ2-3, with no clear D. The CDR3 contains 14 residues. V was cut by 3 bases and J by 4 bases, with 11 bases left in between. CDR1 is SEHNR and CDR2 is FQNEAQ in the germline V gene (reference sequence). The CDR3 DNA reads as TGTGCCAGCAGCTTTGGTACAGCCGCAGATACGCAGTATTTT. Amino acid sequence: CASSFGTAADTQYF.

The J gene is TRBJ2-3, the V gene TRBV9, with TRBD2 matching 9 bases. Germline V gene data show CDR1 as SGDLS and CDR2 as YYNGEE. Trimming at V came to 0 bases and at J to 6 bases, leaving 11 bases not matched to a gene. This CDR3 comprises 17 residues. CDR3 in DNA: TGTGCCAGCAGCGTAGATCCTAGCGGGAACCCAGGCGATACGCAGTATTTT. This sequence encodes CASSVDPSGNPGDTQYF.

CDR3 DNA: TGTGCCAGCAGCCCACCGGAGCGGAGCTACAATGAGCAGTTCTTC. Translating it yields CASSPPERSYNEQFF. This chain links TRBV9 with TRBJ2-1; a possible D gene is TRBD2 (5 bases). V lost 4 bases and J lost 3, with 14 bases in between. The germline V gene encodes CDR1 SGDLS and CDR2 YYNGEE. The CDR3 extends over 15 amino acids. The full variable domain, its missing parts supplied by reference TRBV9 and TRBJ2-1, is DSGVTQTPKHLITATGQRVTLRCSPRSGDLSVYWYQQSLDQGLQFLIQYYNGEERAKGNILERFSAQQFPDLHSELNLSSLELGDSALYFCASSPPERSYNEQFFGPGTRLTVL.

The chain has TRBV19 and TRBJ2-1; the D gene is possibly TRBD2 (6 bases). V was pared by 7 bases and J by 2 bases, with 15 bases between. The CDR3 runs to 15 residues. Germline assignment: CDR1 LNHDA and CDR2 SQIVND (reference sequence). The CDR3 here is CASTLGTFPYNEQFF. CDR3 coding DNA: TGTGCCAGTACCCTAGGGACTTTTCCCTACAATGAGCAGTTCTTC.

This clone was detected a few times. The CDR3 DNA is TGTGTAACTAGCGGGGCCTACAATGAGCAGTTCTTC. The encoded protein is CVTSGAYNEQFF. The rearrangement uses TRBV25-1 and TRBJ2-1; 10 nucleotides agree with TRBD2. Germline assignment: CDR1 MGHDK and CDR2 SYGVNS. CDR3 size: 12 residues. The variable domain in full, with the rest retrieved from reference TRBV25-1 and TRBJ2-1, is EADIYQTPRYLVIGTGKKITLECSQTMGHDKMYWYQQDPGMELHLIHYSYGVNSTEKGDLSSESTVSRIRTEHFPLTLESARPSHTSQYLCVTSGAYNEQFFGPGTRLTVL.

The V gene is TRBV28, the J gene TRBJ1-4; maybe TRBD1 (5 bases). Germline V gene lookup returns CDR1 MDHEN and CDR2 SYDVKM. V lost 6 bases to trimming and J lost 4 bases, with 12 bases between them. The CDR3 runs to 14 residues. The CDR3 loop is CASRWSGNNEKLFF. DNA for the CDR3: TGTGCCAGCAGATGGTCAGGGAATAATGAAAAACTGTTTTTT. Drawing the rest from reference TRBV28 and TRBJ1-4, the complete variable domain is DVKVTQSSRYLVKRTGEKVFLECVQDMDHENMFWYRQDPGLGLRLIYFSYDVKMKEKGDIPEGYSVSREKKERFSLILESASTNQTSMYLCASRWSGNNEKLFFGSGTQLSVL.

The gene calls are TRBV2 and TRBJ2-3; TRBD1 is a possible D gene (6 bases). There are 12 residues in the CDR3. V lost 6 bases, J lost 3 bases, and 7 bases lay in between. The germline V gene has CDR1 SNHLY and CDR2 FYNNEI. The CDR3 DNA reads as TGTGCCAGCAGGCAGGGGACAGATACGCAGTATTTT. Protein: CASRQGTDTQYF.

This CDR3 is CASSARGTQYF. CDR3 DNA: TGTGCCAGCAGCGCTCGAGGGACGCAGTATTTT. The chain is built from TRBV28 and TRBJ2-3; tentative D call: TRBD2 (5 bases). Per germline, CDR1 MDHEN and CDR2 SYDVKM. The CDR3 has 11 amino acids. V lost 6 bases and J 9 bases, leaving 10 bases between the germline ends.

The chain uses TRBV19 and TRBJ1-5; maybe TRBD1 (6 bases). Germline values: CDR1 LNHDA, CDR2 SQIVND (reference sequence). The CDR3 contains 18 residues. V was clipped by 4 bases and J by 5 bases, with 24 bases between them. The CDR3, as DNA: TGTGCCAGTAGTACATACCCGCCGGGGGGCAGTCGGGATCAGCCCCAGCATTTT. Protein: CASSTYPPGGSRDQPQHF.